The T cell receptor beta chain under discussion was sequenced for a study of T cell responses to AZD1222 COVID-19 vaccine. Per germline, CDR1 SGHDN and CDR2 FVKESK. The junction had 14 bases not matched to a gene; V was cut back by 0 bases and J by 9 bases. The length of the CDR3 is 17 residues. Generated by immunoSEQ multiplex PCR, the TCRdb table keeps only in-frame clones and is missing some. The sample lists 98,000 or so clones; 89% were seen once. This specimen consisted of peripheral blood, obtained on day 0 of AZD1222 vaccination. The rearrangement uses TRBV14 and TRBJ2-1, with 7 bases matching TRBD2. This TCR derives from an adult in good health. The CDR3 spells CASSQDYRTSGLIEQFF. CDR3 in DNA: TGTGCCAGCAGCCAAGATTACAGGACTAGTGGTTTGATTGAGCAGTTCTTC.